This TCR beta chain appears in the sequencing data of a study of Graves' ophthalmopathy and Graves' hyperthyroidism. The study's findings and limits: Among expanded thyroid clonotypes above 0.001 frequency, most also occurred in blood. Ophthalmopathy versus stable hyperthyroidism: 13-signature model gave around 86% sensitivity, 80% to 84% specificity.

The study excluded patients with other autoimmune diseases, uncontrolled infections, pregnancy or lactation. This clonotype appeared many times. The antigen is undetermined. Germline assignment: CDR1 DFQATT and CDR2 SNEGSKA (reference sequence). This CDR3 contains 17 residues. With V trimmed by 6 bases and J by 6 bases, 21 bases remained unmatched. TCR beta CDR3 amplification used RNA transcripts. Investigators did first-round RT-PCR with HTBI primers, then second-round multiplex PCR. One entry per CDR3 protein results from TCRdb running MiXCR on the multiplex PCR reads. The table records 150,000 to 200,000 distinct CDR3 sequences, 35% to 50% of them present only once.

The TCR sequence derives from a young man with Graves' ophthalmopathy. The sequenced sample consisted of peripheral blood. This sequence joins TRBV20-1 and TRBJ2-5; 8 nucleotides agree with TRBD2. CDR3 nucleotides: TGCAGTGCCAACAATCAAAGGCGGGGGGTTAGGTTGAAGACCCAGTACTTC. It is translated as CSANNQRRGVRLKTQYF.